The present entry profiles one T cell receptor beta chain with its context. The length of the CDR3 is 15 residues. Germline values: CDR1 SGHTA, CDR2 FQGNSA. The ends were cut back, 3 bases at V and 0 bases at J, with 8 bases in the middle. These data originate in a study of blood T cell repertoires in COVID-19. Background on the study: Acute-phase and convalescent COVID-19 samples originated in the United States, Italy and Spain. Nucleic acid was either cDNA or gDNA, and it came from T cells, B-cell-depleted T cells, or PBMCs.

As handled by the study authors: By means of reference gene primer amplification, nucleated cell counts were estimated. Clones were read by immunoSEQ multiplex PCR, and TCRdb kept only the in-frame ones, dropping some. V and J calls and clone size are copied from that table; D and trimming were computed from the DNA. The sample has about 130,000 clones, around 86% seen once. This sequence was found in a woman over 75 with acute or convalescent COVID-19. Material for sequencing was peripheral blood. V usage is TRBV7-2 and J usage is TRBJ2-2; TRBD2 might be the D (6 bases). The CDR3 here is CASSFAGSNTGELFF. In nucleotides, the CDR3 is TGTGCCAGCAGCTTCGCGGGGTCGAACACCGGGGAGCTGTTTTTT.